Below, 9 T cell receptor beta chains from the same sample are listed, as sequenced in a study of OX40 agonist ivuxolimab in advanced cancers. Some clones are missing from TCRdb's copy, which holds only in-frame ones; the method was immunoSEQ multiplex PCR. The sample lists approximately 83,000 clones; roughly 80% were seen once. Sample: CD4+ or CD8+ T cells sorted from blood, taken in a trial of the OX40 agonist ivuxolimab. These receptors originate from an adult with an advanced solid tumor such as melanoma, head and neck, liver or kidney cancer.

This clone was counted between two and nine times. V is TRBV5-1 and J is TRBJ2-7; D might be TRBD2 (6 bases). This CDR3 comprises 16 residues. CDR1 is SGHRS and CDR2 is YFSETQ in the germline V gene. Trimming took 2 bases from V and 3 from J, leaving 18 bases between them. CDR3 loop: CASSFSVYGGFYEQYF. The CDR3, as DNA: TGCGCCAGCAGCTTCTCCGTGTACGGAGGGTTCTACGAGCAGTACTTC. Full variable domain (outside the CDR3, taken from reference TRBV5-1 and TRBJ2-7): KAGVTQTPRYLIKTRGQQVTLSCSPISGHRSVSWYQQTPGQGLQFLFEYFSETQRNKGNFPGRFSGRQFSNSRSEMNVSTLELGDSALYLCASSFSVYGGFYEQYFGPGTRLTVT.

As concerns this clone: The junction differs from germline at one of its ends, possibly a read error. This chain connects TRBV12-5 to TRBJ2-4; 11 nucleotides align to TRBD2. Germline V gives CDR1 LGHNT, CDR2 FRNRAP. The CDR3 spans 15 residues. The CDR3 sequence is CASDLILAGGNIQYF. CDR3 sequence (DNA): TGTGCTAGTGATTTGATCCTAGCGGGAGGAAACATTCAGTACTTC. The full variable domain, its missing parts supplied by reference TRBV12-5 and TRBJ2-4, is DARVTQTPRHKVTEMGQEVTMRCQPILGHNTVFWYRQTMMQGLELLAYFRNRAPLDDSGMPKDRFSAEMPDATLATLKIQPSEPRDSAVYFCASDLILAGGNIQYFGAGTRLSVL.

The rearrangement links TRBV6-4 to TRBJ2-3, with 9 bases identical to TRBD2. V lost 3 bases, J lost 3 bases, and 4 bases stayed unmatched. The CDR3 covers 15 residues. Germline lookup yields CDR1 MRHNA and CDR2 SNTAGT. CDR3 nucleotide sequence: TGTGCCAGCAGTGAACGAACTAGCGGGACAGATACGCAGTATTTT. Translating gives CASSERTSGTDTQYF.

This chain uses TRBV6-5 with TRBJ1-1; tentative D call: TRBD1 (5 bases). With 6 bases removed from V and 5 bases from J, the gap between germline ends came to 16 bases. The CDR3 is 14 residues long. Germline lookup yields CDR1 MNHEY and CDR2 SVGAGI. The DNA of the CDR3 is TGTGCCAGCAGGCCCCCGTTGGGGCCGACTGAAGCTTTCTTT. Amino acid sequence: CASRPPLGPTEAFF.

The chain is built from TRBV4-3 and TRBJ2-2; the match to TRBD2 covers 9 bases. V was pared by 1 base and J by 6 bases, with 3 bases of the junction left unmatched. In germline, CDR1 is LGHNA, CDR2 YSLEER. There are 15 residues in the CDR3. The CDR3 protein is CASSQVAGVPGELFF. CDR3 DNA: TGCGCCAGCAGCCAAGTAGCGGGAGTGCCCGGGGAGCTGTTTTTT.

DNA of the CDR3: TGCGCCAGCAGCCAAGTCGGACTAGCCGGGTCCTACAATGAGCAGTTCTTC. Amino acids: CASSQVGLAGSYNEQFF. The rearrangement links TRBV4-1 to TRBJ2-1; 8 positions agree with TRBD2. Trimming cost V 1 base and J 1 base; bases outside gene matches: 6. Germline assignment: CDR1 MGHRA and CDR2 YSYEKL. The CDR3 sequence is 17 residues long.

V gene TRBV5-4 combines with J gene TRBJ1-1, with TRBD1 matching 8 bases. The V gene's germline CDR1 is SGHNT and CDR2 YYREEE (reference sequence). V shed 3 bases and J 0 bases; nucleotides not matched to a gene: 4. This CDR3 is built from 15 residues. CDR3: CASSSIQGVNTEAFF. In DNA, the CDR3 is TGTGCCAGCAGCTCAATACAGGGGGTGAACACTGAAGCTTTCTTT.

For the CDR3, the DNA is TGCAGCGTTGAGGACAGGGGGCGTCGGAGCTCCTACAATGAGCAGTTCTTC. Encoded protein: CSVEDRGRRSSYNEQFF. The chain employs TRBV29-1 and TRBJ2-1; 11 bases are shared with TRBD1. The J segment lost 0 bases and the V segment lost 3 bases, leaving 7 bases of the junction unmatched. There are 17 residues in the CDR3. Germline lookup yields CDR1 SQVTM and CDR2 ANQGSEA.

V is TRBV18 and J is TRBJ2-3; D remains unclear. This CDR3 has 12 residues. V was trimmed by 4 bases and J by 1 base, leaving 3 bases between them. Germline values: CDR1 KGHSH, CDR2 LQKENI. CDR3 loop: CASSRGTDTQYF. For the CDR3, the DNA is TGTGCCAGCTCACGGGGCACAGATACGCAGTATTTT.